Below are 9 T cell receptor beta chains sequenced from a single sample in a study of blood T cell repertoires in COVID-19. Clones were read by immunoSEQ multiplex PCR, and TCRdb kept only the in-frame ones, dropping some. The sample shows 120,000 or so clones, around nine tenths of them seen only once. The sequenced sample was peripheral blood. The receptors originated from a woman aged 45 to 65 with acute or convalescent COVID-19.

This chain joins TRBV9 and TRBJ2-7, with D unresolved. This CDR3 spans 14 amino acids. The V and J ends lost 4 bases and 0 bases respectively, with 11 bases between them. Germline values: CDR1 SGDLS, CDR2 YYNGEE. The CDR3 DNA follows: TGTGCCAGCAGCCCTTCCCCGAGCTCCTACGAGCAGTACTTC. It yields the protein CASSPSPSSYEQYF.

This rearrangement joins TRBV19 to TRBJ1-1; D is undetermined. The CDR3 spans 14 residues. V gave up 0 bases and J gave up 3 bases, with 8 bases separating them. Germline lookup yields CDR1 LNHDA and CDR2 SQIVND (reference sequence). This CDR3 reads CASSIDEEYTEAFF. As DNA, the CDR3 is TGTGCCAGTAGTATAGACGAGGAATACACTGAAGCTTTCTTT.

This clone has just a few counts. The chain joins TRBV2 to TRBJ2-6; no definite D call. This CDR3 has 15 amino acids. The V gene's germline CDR1 is SNHLY and CDR2 FYNNEI. The germline V and J ends were trimmed by 7 bases and 0 bases, with 10 bases remaining between them. The CDR3 sequence is CASKPHGSGANVLTF. Written as DNA, the CDR3 is TGTGCCAGCAAACCCCACGGCTCTGGGGCCAACGTCCTGACTTTC.

The chain carries TRBV28 and TRBJ2-7; D not resolved. The CDR3 length is 11 residues. The germline V gene has CDR1 MDHEN and CDR2 SYDVKM. V lost 9 bases and J lost 4, with 10 bases in between. Written as DNA, the CDR3 is TGTGCCAGTTCCTCTAGGTACGAGCAGTACTTC. This translates into CASSSRYEQYF.

This chain joins TRBV5-1 and TRBJ1-1; TRBD1 might be the D (5 bases). Germline V gives CDR1 SGHRS, CDR2 YFSETQ. Trimming pared 0 bases from V and 1 base from J, leaving 7 bases between. The CDR3 has 14 residues. This CDR3 is CASSLAQGNTEAFF. CDR3 nucleotide sequence: TGCGCCAGCAGCTTGGCCCAGGGGAACACTGAAGCTTTCTTT.

V and J are TRBV10-3 and TRBJ2-2, with D possibly being TRBD1 (6 bases). This CDR3 is 15 amino acids long. V lost 3 bases and J lost 1, with 9 bases in between. Germline lookup yields CDR1 ENHRY and CDR2 SYGVKD. The CDR3 is CAISDGTLNTGELFF. DNA of the CDR3: TGTGCCATCAGTGACGGGACATTGAACACCGGGGAGCTGTTTTTT.

The V call is TRBV19, the J call TRBJ1-2; D is uncertain. CDR1 LNHDA and CDR2 SQIVND come from the germline V gene (reference sequence). The V end lost 1 base, the J end lost 0 bases, and 18 bases lay between the germline ends. The CDR3 consists of 18 residues. The CDR3 loop is CASSIARGEATTNYGYTF. The CDR3 DNA is TGTGCCAGTAGTATAGCGCGGGGAGAGGCGACTACTAACTATGGCTACACCTTC.

This clone was seen just once. V usage is TRBV6-1 and J usage is TRBJ2-5; 11 bases align to TRBD2. V shed 2 bases, J shed 5 bases, and the junction held 13 bases outside the gene matches. The CDR3 sequence is 18 residues long. Per germline, CDR1 MNHNS and CDR2 SASEGT. CDR3 sequence (DNA): TGTGCCAGCAGTGAAAGTAAGCTAGCGGGAGGAGGTGGGGAGACCCAGTACTTC. Translating it yields CASSESKLAGGGGETQYF.

The CDR3 DNA reads TGTGCCAGCAGTGAACGGCAGGGTGACAATCAGCCCCAGCATTTT. It translates to CASSERQGDNQPQHF. The V call is TRBV2, the J call TRBJ1-5, with D tentatively TRBD1 (5 bases). CDR1 is SNHLY and CDR2 is FYNNEI in the germline V gene. The CDR3 contains 15 residues. Trimming took off 2 bases at V and 3 bases at J, with 11 bases between the two ends.